The 29 T cell receptor beta chains below were found in one sample sequenced in a study of T cell responses to AZD1222 COVID-19 vaccine. Produced via immunoSEQ multiplex PCR; TCRdb's table is partial and in-frame only. Here the sample spans 150,000 to 200,000 clones, roughly 94% being singletons. The input for sequencing was peripheral blood, taken 28 days after the second AZD1222 dose. Receptor source: an adult who received the AZD1222 COVID-19 vaccine.

The CDR3 DNA reads TGCAGCGTGTTTGCCGGGACATCGTCAGGAAACACCATATATTTT. Its translation is CSVFAGTSSGNTIYF. J is TRBJ1-3 and V is TRBV29-1, with D tentatively TRBD1 (6 bases). Per the germline V gene, CDR1 is SQVTM and CDR2 is ANQGSEA. With 6 bases removed from V and 4 bases from J, the gap between germline ends came to 19 bases. This CDR3 spans 15 amino acids. Using reference TRBV29-1 and TRBJ1-3 for the parts outside the CDR3, the full variable domain is SAVISQKPSRDICQRGTSLTIQCQVDSQVTMMFWYRQQPGQSLTLIATANQGSEATYESGFVIDKFPISRPNLTFSTLTVSNMSPEDSSIYLCSVFAGTSSGNTIYFGEGSWLTVV.

The chain combines TRBV5-5 with TRBJ1-6; D ambiguous. V was clipped by 5 bases and J by 0 bases, with 12 bases between them. The CDR3 runs 16 residues. CDR1 and CDR2 from the germline V gene are SGHKS and YYEKEE (reference sequence). CDR3 sequence (DNA): TGTGCCAGCAGTCCCGGAAGCAGCTCCTATAATTCACCCCTCCACTTT. Its translation: CASSPGSSSYNSPLHF.

This chain links TRBV7-6 with TRBJ1-1; perhaps TRBD1 as D (5 bases). In germline, CDR1 is SGHVS, CDR2 FNYEAQ. V was pared by 1 base and J by 5 bases, with 11 bases between. The CDR3 spans 14 residues. CDR3 in amino acids: CASSLEGRGTEAFF. The CDR3 DNA follows: TGTGCCAGCAGCTTAGAGGGGAGGGGTACTGAAGCTTTCTTT.

The V and J genes are TRBV5-1 and TRBJ1-4, with TRBD1 matching over 9 bases. Germline V lookup: CDR1 SGHRS, CDR2 YFSETQ. The V gene end was trimmed by 4 bases and the J gene end by 7 bases; junction bases not matched to a gene: 11. The CDR3 sequence is 16 residues long. The CDR3 reads CASSPLPQGAGEKLFF. CDR3 nucleotides: TGCGCCAGCAGCCCCCTCCCACAGGGGGCAGGTGAAAAACTGTTTTTT. Filled out from reference TRBV5-1 and TRBJ1-4, the complete variable domain reads KAGVTQTPRYLIKTRGQQVTLSCSPISGHRSVSWYQQTPGQGLQFLFEYFSETQRNKGNFPGRFSGRQFSNSRSEMNVSTLELGDSALYLCASSPLPQGAGEKLFFGSGTQLSVL.

The V gene is TRBV5-1, the J gene TRBJ1-2, with 10 nucleotides matching TRBD1. The CDR3 extends over 13 amino acids. Germline CDR1 SGHRS, CDR2 YFSETQ. V lost 3 bases and J lost 7; bases outside the gene matches: 3. The CDR3 bases are TGCGCCAGCAGCTCGACAGGGGGCGCTGGCTACACCTTC. Translation: CASSSTGGAGYTF.

This sequence joins TRBV18 and TRBJ1-2, with unresolved D. The germline V and J ends were trimmed by 0 bases and 7 bases, with 9 bases remaining between them. The length of the CDR3 is 13 residues. CDR1 and CDR2 (germline): KGHSH, LQKENI. As DNA, the CDR3 is TGTGCCAGCTCACCACCGGGAGGTGGTGGCTACACCTTC. Translation: CASSPPGGGGYTF.

The chain employs TRBV18 and TRBJ2-1; D possibly matches TRBD1 or TRBD2 (5 bases each). CDR1 is KGHSH, CDR2 LQKENI, per germline. This CDR3 is built from 15 residues. V gave up 3 bases and J gave up 0 bases, with 9 bases separating them. The CDR3 protein is CASSPSGSSYNEQFF. In DNA form, the CDR3 reads TGTGCCAGCTCACCTTCAGGGAGCTCCTACAATGAGCAGTTCTTC.

Only a few counts were recorded for this clone. This chain joins TRBV11-2 and TRBJ1-1; tentative D call: TRBD1 (5 bases). CDR1 is SGHAT and CDR2 is FQNNGV in the germline V gene. The CDR3 is 18 residues long. With 3 bases removed from V and 3 bases from J, the gap between germline ends came to 23 bases. The CDR3 protein is CASSLRFQTDSHHTEAFF. For the CDR3, the DNA is TGTGCCAGCAGCTTGAGATTTCAAACAGACAGTCACCACACTGAAGCTTTCTTT.

The chain combines TRBV5-1 with TRBJ2-2; D assignment may be TRBD1 or TRBD2 (5 bases each). CDR3 length equals 15 residues. V lost 7 bases and J lost 6, with 19 bases in between. Germline assignment: CDR1 SGHRS and CDR2 YFSETQ. The CDR3 region has the DNA TGCGCCAGCGCCCCGGGGCATAGTAGGGCCGGGGAGCTGTTTTTT. Amino acids: CASAPGHSRAGELFF.

The sample holds one count of this clone. The chain combines TRBV5-4 with TRBJ2-5; TRBD2 matches at 7 bases. CDR3 length: 16 amino acids. The V gene end was trimmed by 4 bases and the J gene end by 0 bases; junction bases not matched to a gene: 9. The germline CDR1 and CDR2 sequences are SGHNT and YYREEE (reference sequence). The CDR3 reads CASSGAGPFYQETQYF. CDR3 DNA sequence: TGTGCCAGCAGCGGAGCGGGGCCATTCTACCAAGAGACCCAGTACTTC.

The chain has TRBV7-9 and TRBJ1-4; D might be TRBD1 (5 bases). Trimming removed 2 bases at V and 4 bases at J, with 14 bases between. CDR3 length: 16 residues. In germline, CDR1 is SEHNR, CDR2 FQNEAQ (reference sequence). The CDR3 region is CASSLSRQTDNEKLFF. As DNA, the CDR3 is TGTGCCAGCAGCTTATCCCGACAGACCGATAATGAAAAACTGTTTTTT.

The chain links TRBV7-9 to TRBJ1-6; D is unresolved. Germline-derived CDR1 and CDR2 are SEHNR and FQNEAQ (reference sequence). CDR3 length: 12 residues. Trimming took off 3 bases at V and 12 bases at J, with 9 bases between the two ends. Written as DNA, the CDR3 is TGTGCCAGCAGCTTTGGGGAGTTACCCCTCCACTTT. Encoded protein: CASSFGELPLHF. Full variable domain (missing parts from reference TRBV7-9 and TRBJ1-6): DTGVSQNPRHKITKRGQNVTFRCDPISEHNRLYWYRQTLGQGPEFLTYFQNEAQLEKSRLLSDRFSAERPKGSFSTLEIQRTEQGDSAMYLCASSFGELPLHFGNGTRLTVT.

The chain joins TRBV30 to TRBJ2-7; D is unclear. The length of the CDR3 is 12 residues. The germline V and J ends were trimmed by 3 bases and 2 bases, with 8 bases remaining between them. Germline-derived CDR1 and CDR2 are GTSNPN and SVGIG (reference sequence). CDR3 amino acids: CAWSPRTYEQYF. DNA for the CDR3: TGTGCCTGGAGCCCCCGGACCTACGAGCAGTACTTC.

CDR3 loop: CASSLGSGGASGYTF. The CDR3 bases are TGTGCCAGCAGCTTAGGGTCAGGGGGCGCTAGTGGCTACACCTTC. The chain combines TRBV13 with TRBJ1-2, with TRBD1 matching 8 bases. V lost 0 bases and J lost 7; bases outside the gene matches: 7. The CDR3 sequence is 15 residues long. Germline CDR1 PRHDT, CDR2 FYEKMQ (reference sequence).

The chain joins TRBV7-9 to TRBJ2-1; D perhaps matches TRBD2 (6 bases). Looked up from germline, CDR1 is SEHNR and CDR2 is FQNEAQ (reference sequence). V lost 1 base and J lost 13, with 8 bases in between. This CDR3 has 11 amino acids. The CDR3 protein is CASSLGEAQFF. The CDR3 nucleotides are TGTGCCAGCAGCTTAGGGGAGGCTCAGTTCTTC.

V and J are TRBV4-1 and TRBJ2-1; 12 bases fit TRBD2. The length of the CDR3 is 16 residues. Germline CDR1 MGHRA, CDR2 YSYEKL. V was pared by 0 bases and J by 6 bases, with 3 bases of the junction left unmatched. The CDR3 bases are TGCGCCAGCAGCCAAGATCCTAGCGGGGGGGCCAATGAGCAGTTCTTC. Translating gives CASSQDPSGGANEQFF.

V usage is TRBV5-1 and J usage is TRBJ2-7; the match to TRBD2 covers 8 bases. The J segment lost 3 bases and the V segment lost 0 bases, leaving 5 bases of the junction unmatched. Germline CDR1 reads SGHRS; CDR2 reads YFSETQ. There are 15 residues in the CDR3. This CDR3 reads CASSLDTRGVYEQYF. CDR3 nucleotide sequence: TGCGCCAGCAGCTTGGATACGCGGGGGGTCTACGAGCAGTACTTC.

The chain couples TRBV7-9 to TRBJ1-5; a weak D match, TRBD1 (6 bases). V lost 5 bases to trimming and J lost 0 bases, with 17 bases between them. Germline-derived CDR1 and CDR2 are SEHNR and FQNEAQ (reference sequence). The CDR3 spans 17 residues. CDR3 DNA: TGTGCCAGCAGCCCTTTAGGGGGGCCATATAGCAATCAGCCCCAGCATTTT. Residues: CASSPLGGPYSNQPQHF.

The V gene is TRBV3-1 (or the pseudogene TRBV3-2), the J gene TRBJ2-3; TRBD2 is a possible D gene (5 bases). Trimming left V 1 base short and J 4 bases short, with 6 bases between. The CDR3 covers 13 residues. Germline V gene data show CDR1 as LGHDT and CDR2 as YNNKEL (reference sequence). CDR3 sequence: CASSQGGADTQYF. In DNA form, the CDR3 reads TGTGCCAGCAGCCAAGGGGGAGCAGATACGCAGTATTTT.

This rearrangement joins TRBV7-9 to TRBJ1-3; D unresolved. V gave up 2 bases and J gave up 3 bases, with 14 bases separating them. This CDR3 has 16 residues. The V gene's germline CDR1 is SEHNR and CDR2 FQNEAQ (reference sequence). This chain's CDR3 is CASSLMASRVGNTIYF. The DNA for the CDR3 is TGTGCCAGCAGCTTAATGGCTTCAAGGGTTGGAAACACCATATATTTT.

For the CDR3, the DNA is TGTGCCAGCAACTCCCCGGGGGGGCACACCATATATTTT. Translating it yields CASNSPGGHTIYF. The chain employs TRBV5-5 and TRBJ1-3, with D perhaps TRBD1 (6 bases). CDR1 and CDR2 from the germline V gene are SGHKS and YYEKEE (reference sequence). There are 13 residues in the CDR3. V lost 6 bases to trimming and J lost 8 bases, with 15 bases between them.

This clone was seen once. The CDR3 reads CASSEALSYGYTF. Here the CDR3 DNA reads TGTGCCAGCAGTGAAGCGCTCTCTTATGGCTACACCTTC. This chain connects TRBV2 to TRBJ1-2; D is unresolved. This CDR3 has 13 residues. Looked up from germline, CDR1 is SNHLY and CDR2 is FYNNEI. V lost 0 bases and J lost 5, with 7 bases in between.

This clone was detected a few times. The chain uses TRBV5-4 and TRBJ2-7, with TRBD2 matching 7 bases. The V gene end was trimmed by 4 bases and the J gene end by 2 bases; junction bases not matched to a gene: 3. The V gene's germline CDR1 is SGHNT and CDR2 YYREEE (reference sequence). The CDR3 has 13 amino acids. In DNA, the CDR3 is TGTGCCAGCAGCCCTGGGAGGGCCTACGAGCAGTACTTC. Protein product: CASSPGRAYEQYF.

V gene TRBV3-1 (or the pseudogene TRBV3-2) combines with J gene TRBJ1-5; unclear D gene. The CDR3 runs 13 residues. Germline CDR1 is LGHDT and CDR2 is YNNKEL (reference sequence). Trimming cost V 6 bases and J 6 bases, with 12 bases left between them. The CDR3 loop reads CASSERWGQPQHF. CDR3 DNA sequence: TGTGCCAGCAGTGAACGGTGGGGTCAGCCCCAGCATTTT.

The chain couples TRBV6-1 to TRBJ1-6; maybe TRBD1 (5 bases). The CDR3 totals 16 residues. V lost 3 bases and J lost 3, with 12 bases in between. Germline V lookup: CDR1 MNHNS, CDR2 SASEGT. CDR3 nucleotides: TGTGCCAGCAGTGATGGGCGGGGCCACTATAATTCACCCCTCCACTTT. This encodes CASSDGRGHYNSPLHF.

This clone was counted a single time. The chain employs TRBV19 and TRBJ1-5, with a weak D call TRBD1 (5 bases). Per germline, CDR1 LNHDA and CDR2 SQIVND (reference sequence). The CDR3 contains 14 residues. The V and J ends lost 1 base and 2 bases respectively, with 6 bases between them. The DNA of the CDR3 is TGTGCCAGTAGTATAGTGGGGCGCAATCAGCCCCAGCATTTT. Translated: CASSIVGRNQPQHF.

The genes are TRBV7-7 and TRBJ2-5; the D call may be TRBD1 or TRBD2 (6 bases each). CDR3 size: 14 residues. Germline V lookup: CDR1 SSHAT, CDR2 FNYEAQ (reference sequence). The V and J ends lost 4 bases and 5 bases respectively, with 14 bases between them. The CDR3 DNA sequence: TGTGCCAGCAGCTCGTTGGGGGGCCTGGAGACCCAGTACTTC. Its protein is CASSSLGGLETQYF.

This chain uses TRBV30 with TRBJ2-2; TRBD2 might be the D (6 bases). Between the trimmed V and J ends, which lost 0 bases and 4 bases, there was a span of 15 bases. The CDR3 spans 16 residues. Germline-derived CDR1 and CDR2 are GTSNPN and SVGIG (reference sequence). The DNA of the CDR3 is TGTGCCTGGAGTGTACCCTGGGGGGTGGTCACCGGGGAGCTGTTTTTT. Protein: CAWSVPWGVVTGELFF.

The CDR3 loop reads CASSHGDYEQYF. CDR3 nucleotide sequence: TGTGCCAGCAGCCACGGTGACTACGAGCAGTACTTC. V and J are TRBV3-1 (or the pseudogene TRBV3-2) and TRBJ2-7, with D unresolved. V lost 3 bases and J 3 bases, leaving 6 bases between the germline ends. CDR1 and CDR2 from the germline V gene are LGHDT and YNNKEL (reference sequence). The CDR3 is 12 amino acids.